A selection of T cell receptor beta chains follows, all from one sample in a study of T cell repertoires in cytomegalovirus infection. One entry per CDR3 protein results from TCRdb running MiXCR on the reads. The sample includes approximately 200,000 distinct CDR3 sequences, 22% of them seen just once. The material sequenced was CD8+ T cells from PBMCs. These receptor sequences come from a human donor in good health (CMV status not recorded). Some clones in this sample may be carry-over from other donors' samples. The CDR3 runs from the conserved cysteine through the conserved F or W. The D gene is left open where the match is weak. The size of a clone is reported for some rows only, either as once, few or many, or as a class for expanded clones.

cdr3_nt: TGTGCCTGCCGGCAGGTTAACGGGGAGCTGTTTTTT
cdr3_aa: CACRQVNGELFF
j_call: TRBJ2-2
clone_size: .
d_call: .
v_call: TRBV7-6

cdr3_nt: TGCAGCGTTGCTGGTTTTCAGGGTTTCAACGAGCAGTACTTC
cdr3_aa: CSVAGFQGFNEQYF
j_call: TRBJ2-7
clone_size: .
d_call: .
v_call: TRBV29-1

cdr3_nt: TGTGCCAGCAGCCCAGGGGATCTAGCCAAAAACATTCAGTACTTC
cdr3_aa: CASSPGDLAKNIQYF
j_call: TRBJ2-4
clone_size: .
d_call: .
v_call: TRBV7-6

cdr3_nt: TGTGCCAGCAGTTGGGGGGTTTACACCGGGGAGCTGTTTTTT
cdr3_aa: CASSWGVYTGELFF
j_call: TRBJ2-2
clone_size: many
d_call: .
v_call: TRBV12-3/TRBV12-4

cdr3_nt: TGTGCCAGCAGCTTGAGAACAGGTTTAGGGGAGACCCAGTACTTC
cdr3_aa: CASSLRTGLGETQYF
j_call: TRBJ2-5
clone_size: many
d_call: .
v_call: TRBV7-8

cdr3_nt: TGTGCCAGCAGCTTCCCTGAGGGGGGGACTAACACAGATACGCAGTATTTT
cdr3_aa: CASSFPEGGTNTDTQYF
j_call: TRBJ2-3
clone_size: many
d_call: .
v_call: TRBV7-6

cdr3_nt: TGTGCCAGCAGGGGCGAGACAACTTCCTACGAGCAGTACTTC
cdr3_aa: CASRGETTSYEQYF
j_call: TRBJ2-7
clone_size: .
d_call: .
v_call: TRBV28

cdr3_nt: TGTGCCACCAGCCCCGGGACACTTTCCTACAATGAGCAGTTCTTC
cdr3_aa: CATSPGTLSYNEQFF
j_call: TRBJ2-1
clone_size: few
d_call: .
v_call: TRBV24-1

cdr3_nt: TGTGCCAGCTCACCAGGGTCTAATGAAAAACTGTTTTTT
cdr3_aa: CASSPGSNEKLFF
j_call: TRBJ1-4
clone_size: few
d_call: .
v_call: TRBV18

cdr3_nt: TGTGCCAGCAGCGCCCCGGGACAGGGGATCTACGAGCAGTACTTC
cdr3_aa: CASSAPGQGIYEQYF
j_call: TRBJ2-7
clone_size: many
d_call: TRBD1
v_call: TRBV5-4

cdr3_nt: TGCAGTGCTAGAGACATGGGGGGCATGGGAAAACTGTTTTTT
cdr3_aa: CSARDMGGMGKLFF
j_call: TRBJ1-4
clone_size: few
d_call: .
v_call: TRBV20-1